This TCR beta chain was sequenced for a study of T-cell reconstitution after alpha-beta-depleted transplantation in children. This clonotype appeared many times. Preparation of the TCRbeta library was carried out with unique molecular identifiers. TCRdb called the PCR reads again in MiXCR, with one record for every CDR3 protein. The top ten hold around a quarter of the sample, which has under 300,000 distinct CDR3 sequences, around 10% seen once. Germline V gene data show CDR1 as SGHTA and CDR2 as FQGNSA. V lost 5 bases, J lost 6 bases, and 8 bases stayed unmatched. CDR3 size: 17 residues. The source is a male patient under 10 years old who had a stem cell transplant for chronic granulomatous disease, so the T cells may come from the graft donor. Sample: peripheral blood, taken 180 days after TCRalphabeta/CD19-depleted stem cell transplant. The chain combines TRBV7-2 with TRBJ2-2, with 14 bases identical to TRBD2. This CDR3 is CASSERLAGGPAGELFF. The DNA of the CDR3 is TGTGCCAGCAGCGAGCGACTAGCGGGGGGGCCGGCCGGGGAGCTGTTTTTT. Combining the CDR3 with reference TRBV7-2 and TRBJ2-2 gives the whole variable domain GAGVSQSPSNKVTEKGKDVELRCDPISGHTALYWYRQSLGQGLEFLIYFQGNSAPDKSGLPSDRFSAERTGGSVSTLTIQRTQQEDSAVYLCASSERLAGGPAGELFFGEGSRLTVL.